A single sample is the source of the 27 T cell receptor beta chains below, sequenced in a study of T-cell reconstitution after alpha-beta-depleted transplantation in children. As it was prepared, the TCRbeta library received unique molecular identifiers. Each CDR3 protein gets one entry after TCRdb re-called the PCR reads with MiXCR. The sample records 500,000 to 600,000 distinct CDR3 sequences, about 31% being singletons. The material was PBMCs from the stem cell graft donor, obtained from the stem cell graft. Receptor source: a human donor who donated a stem cell graft to a child with aplastic anemia.

The DNA for the CDR3 is TGCAGTGCTATACGGCAGCCGAACACCGGGGAGCTGTTTTTT. Encoded protein: CSAIRQPNTGELFF. This chain uses TRBV20-1 with TRBJ2-2; the D is unclear. Germline V gene sequence: CDR1 DFQATT, CDR2 SNEGSKA (reference sequence). Trimming cost V 4 bases and J 0 bases, with 9 bases left between them. The CDR3 has 14 amino acids.

This clonotype was counted only a few times. The chain recombines TRBV9 with TRBJ1-1; D is perhaps TRBD1 (6 bases). Germline values: CDR1 SGDLS, CDR2 YYNGEE. Trimming cost V 1 base and J 1 base, with 8 bases left between them. The length of the CDR3 is 14 residues. The chain's CDR3 is CASSVQGQNTEAFF. The CDR3 nucleotides are TGTGCCAGCAGCGTACAGGGGCAGAACACTGAAGCTTTCTTT.

V gene TRBV29-1 combines with J gene TRBJ1-4; D gene unclear. In germline, CDR1 is SQVTM, CDR2 ANQGSEA. The CDR3 has 12 residues. V gave up 4 bases and J gave up 4 bases, with 7 bases separating them. CDR3 amino acids: CSVGSRNEKLFF. CDR3 in DNA: TGCAGCGTTGGGAGCCGTAATGAAAAACTGTTTTTT.

This sequence joins TRBV12-3 or TRBV12-4 and TRBJ1-2, with D possibly being TRBD1 (5 bases). The ends were cut back, 1 base at V and 6 bases at J, with 15 bases in the middle. The length of the CDR3 is 15 residues. The DNA for the CDR3 is TGTGCCAGCAGTTTAGGGGACTATCGAAATCATGGCTACACCTTC. Translating it yields CASSLGDYRNHGYTF.

This clonotype was recorded a few times. CDR3 bases: TGTGCCAGCAGCCGAATGGACAACCTTGTATACGAGCAGTACTTC. Protein sequence: CASSRMDNLVYEQYF. The chain carries TRBV14 and TRBJ2-7, with D perhaps TRBD1 (5 bases). CDR1 SGHDN and CDR2 FVKESK come from the germline V gene. The length of the CDR3 is 15 residues. V was clipped by 4 bases and J by 4 bases, with 17 bases between them.

A few counts support this clonotype. The CDR3 region has the DNA TGTGCCAGCAGCTTAGTATCTGGCGGGAGAGGTGCTGAGCAGTTCTTC. This encodes CASSLVSGGRGAEQFF. The V call is TRBV7-6, the J call TRBJ2-1; TRBD2 matches at 7 bases. The CDR3 covers 16 residues. The germline V gene has CDR1 SGHVS and CDR2 FNYEAQ. V shed 1 base and J 9 bases; nucleotides not matched to a gene: 12.

This chain uses TRBV13 with TRBJ2-7; D might be TRBD2 (6 bases). The germline gives CDR1 PRHDT, CDR2 FYEKMQ (reference sequence). V lost 5 bases to trimming and J lost 0 bases, with 14 bases between them. This CDR3 has 15 amino acids. The CDR3 sequence is CASSREAEGSYEQYV. CDR3 nucleotide sequence: TGTGCCAGCAGCCGAGAGGCGGAGGGCTCCTACGAGCAGTACGTC.

In its sample, this clonotype was seen a few times. The gene calls are TRBV30 and TRBJ2-7; D gene unclear. Germline-derived CDR1 and CDR2 are GTSNPN and SVGIG (reference sequence). Trimming removed 0 bases at V and 6 bases at J, with 12 bases between. This CDR3 is built from 13 residues. CDR3 protein: CAWSVRAGSEQYV. Here the CDR3 DNA reads TGTGCCTGGAGTGTTAGGGCCGGTAGCGAGCAGTACGTC.

V is TRBV3-1 and J is TRBJ1-3; tentatively, D is TRBD1 (6 bases). The CDR3 is made up of 13 amino acids. Trimming removed 8 bases at V and 5 bases at J, with 13 bases between. Germline lookup yields CDR1 LGHDT and CDR2 YNNKEL (reference sequence). The CDR3 loop is CASSWTERNTIYF. The CDR3 DNA is TGTGCCAGCTCGTGGACAGAGCGAAACACCATATATTTT.

This clonotype occurred many times. This chain uses TRBV14 with TRBJ2-7, with TRBD1 matching over 8 bases. The CDR3 runs to 13 residues. With 1 base clipped from V and 6 bases from J, the junction kept 2 bases outside the gene matches. CDR1 and CDR2 from the germline V gene are SGHDN and FVKESK. CDR3 amino acids: CASSQGTGLEQYV. CDR3 DNA sequence: TGTGCCAGCAGCCAAGGGACAGGGCTCGAGCAGTACGTC.

The V and J genes are TRBV7-2 and TRBJ2-3; D may be TRBD2 (5 bases). Germline CDR1 is SGHTA and CDR2 is FQGNSA. Trimming took off 0 bases at V and 0 bases at J, with 10 bases between the two ends. The CDR3 runs to 16 residues. The CDR3 nucleotides are TGTGCCAGCAGCTTAGCGGTAGCGCAAAGCACAGATACGCAGTATTTT. Amino acids: CASSLAVAQSTDTQYF.

The chain links TRBV29-1 to TRBJ2-1; 13 bases are a match to TRBD2. V gave up 6 bases and J gave up 12 bases; unmatched junction bases: 8. CDR1 SQVTM and CDR2 ANQGSEA come from the germline V gene. This CDR3 has 13 residues. The CDR3 coding sequence is TGCAGCGTGTGGACTAGCGGGAGTATTGGGCAGTTCTTC. Its translation: CSVWTSGSIGQFF.

The chain recombines TRBV20-1 with TRBJ1-4; D remains unclear. Germline assignment: CDR1 DFQATT and CDR2 SNEGSKA (reference sequence). This CDR3 has 17 amino acids. V gave up 0 bases and J gave up 7 bases, with 21 bases separating them. CDR3 loop: CSARDPLWVGEREKLFF. The CDR3 DNA sequence: TGCAGTGCTAGAGACCCGCTGTGGGTCGGGGAGCGTGAAAAACTGTTTTTT.

This clonotype was seen only a few times. This chain connects TRBV12-3 or TRBV12-4 to TRBJ2-5; D possibly corresponds to TRBD2 (5 bases). V lost 6 bases and J 5 bases, leaving 16 bases between the germline ends. The CDR3 extends over 14 amino acids. DNA for the CDR3: TGTGCCAGCAGCCGCCCCGACGGGAAGGAGACCCAGTACTTC. It is translated as CASSRPDGKETQYF.

This clonotype was recorded many times. The V call is TRBV7-2, the J call TRBJ2-1, with D tentatively TRBD2 (5 bases). This CDR3 has 15 residues. The V and J ends lost 1 base and 1 base respectively, with 8 bases between them. Germline CDR1 SGHTA, CDR2 FQGNSA. Written as DNA, the CDR3 is TGTGCCAGCAGCTTAGGTACGGGATCCTACAATGAGCAGTTCTTC. It yields the protein CASSLGTGSYNEQFF.

The chain is built from TRBV2 and TRBJ2-2; possible D gene TRBD2, 6 bases. The CDR3 totals 14 residues. V gave up 7 bases and J gave up 4 bases, with 13 bases separating them. Looked up from germline, CDR1 is SNHLY and CDR2 is FYNNEI. CDR3 sequence (DNA): TGTGCCAGCAAGCCGGGAGACACCACCGGGGAGCTGTTTTTT. It yields the protein CASKPGDTTGELFF. Full variable domain (remainder filled in from reference TRBV2 and TRBJ2-2): EPEVTQTPSHQVTQMGQEVILRCVPISNHLYFYWYRQILGQKVEFLVSFYNNEISEKSEIFDDQFSVERPDGSNFTLKIRSTKLEDSAMYFCASKPGDTTGELFFGEGSRLTVL.

This clonotype was seen a handful of times. The CDR3 DNA is TGTGCCAGCAGCAGGCAGGGGCATGAGCAGTTCTTC. It encodes CASSRQGHEQFF. This sequence joins TRBV7-9 and TRBJ2-1, with a weak D call TRBD1 (6 bases). V dropped 5 bases and J dropped 8 bases, with 10 bases sitting between them. The CDR3 has 12 residues. Germline assignment: CDR1 SEHNR and CDR2 FQNEAQ (reference sequence).

A few counts support this clonotype. The chain recombines TRBV5-1 with TRBJ1-5; no firm D call. V was cut by 0 bases and J by 7 bases, with 11 bases left in between. Per germline, CDR1 SGHRS and CDR2 YFSETQ. The CDR3 totals 14 residues. The CDR3 DNA reads as TGCGCCAGCAGCTTGGCCAGCCGGGTGCAGCCCCAGCATTTT. Encoded protein: CASSLASRVQPQHF.

The sample holds one count of this clonotype. The chain uses TRBV27 and TRBJ2-7; D possibly corresponds to TRBD2 (6 bases). The CDR3 is 17 residues long. Germline loops: CDR1 MNHEY, CDR2 SMNVEV (reference sequence). The germline V and J ends were trimmed by 6 bases and 0 bases, with 21 bases remaining between them. CDR3 in amino acids: CASSLRRALRSSYEQYF. The CDR3 DNA reads TGTGCCAGCAGCTTAAGGAGGGCCCTAAGGAGCTCCTACGAGCAGTACTTC.

This clonotype was detected only once. V usage is TRBV19 and J usage is TRBJ2-7, with 7 nucleotides matching TRBD2. The CDR3 is made up of 16 amino acids. Trimming cost V 4 bases and J 0 bases; bases outside gene matches: 9. CDR1 is LNHDA, CDR2 SQIVND, per germline (reference sequence). The CDR3 here is CASSKVGSGISYEQYF. CDR3 nucleotide sequence: TGTGCCAGTAGTAAGGTTGGCAGCGGGATCTCCTACGAGCAGTACTTC.

Here the CDR3 reads CASSVQQGETQYF. The DNA of the CDR3 is TGTGCCAGCAGCGTCCAGCAGGGAGAGACCCAGTACTTC. J is TRBJ2-5 and V is TRBV9; a weak D match, TRBD1 (5 bases). Germline-derived CDR1 and CDR2 are SGDLS and YYNGEE. CDR3 length: 13 residues. The ends were cut back, 2 bases at V and 4 bases at J, with 9 bases in the middle.

This sequence joins TRBV7-2 and TRBJ2-3; 8 nucleotides match TRBD2. V gave up 4 bases and J gave up 1 base; unmatched junction bases: 7. Per the germline V gene, CDR1 is SGHTA and CDR2 is FQGNSA. The CDR3 extends over 16 amino acids. CDR3 protein: CASSSSAGARTDTQYF. CDR3 nucleotides: TGTGCCAGCAGCTCATCAGCGGGAGCTCGCACAGATACGCAGTATTTT. Together with reference TRBV7-2 and TRBJ2-3, the CDR3 gives the full variable domain: GAGVSQSPSNKVTEKGKDVELRCDPISGHTALYWYRQSLGQGLEFLIYFQGNSAPDKSGLPSDRFSAERTGGSVSTLTIQRTQQEDSAVYLCASSSSAGARTDTQYFGPGTRLTVL.

V gene TRBV9 combines with J gene TRBJ1-4, with 7 bases identical to TRBD1. This CDR3 has 16 residues. The germline gives CDR1 SGDLS, CDR2 YYNGEE. With 4 bases clipped from V and 7 bases from J, the junction kept 13 bases outside the gene matches. For the CDR3, the DNA is TGTGCCAGCAGCTCGTTTTCCGGGACAGCGGCTGAAAAACTGTTTTTT. Its protein is CASSSFSGTAAEKLFF.

The gene calls are TRBV2 and TRBJ1-4, with D possibly being TRBD1 (5 bases). V was trimmed by 6 bases and J by 14 bases, leaving 22 bases between them. This CDR3 region has 14 residues. Germline CDR1 SNHLY, CDR2 FYNNEI. In nucleotides, the CDR3 is TGTGCCAGCAGGGGGGGGGGTTCGTTGAGCAATCTGTTTTTT. This gives the protein CASRGGGSLSNLFF.

In this sample, this clonotype turned up a few times. The rearrangement uses TRBV11-2 and TRBJ2-1; D remains unclear. CDR3 length equals 12 residues. V gave up 5 bases and J gave up 6 bases, with 8 bases separating them. Germline V gives CDR1 SGHAT, CDR2 FQNNGV. CDR3 region: CASSVSSNEQFF. CDR3 coding DNA: TGTGCCAGCAGCGTAAGTAGCAATGAGCAGTTCTTC.

This clonotype has a handful of counts. The V gene is TRBV27, the J gene TRBJ2-2, with unresolved D. The CDR3 is 12 residues long. Germline assignment: CDR1 MNHEY and CDR2 SMNVEV (reference sequence). Trimming removed 6 bases from V and 7 bases from J, with 9 bases in between. The CDR3, as DNA: TGTGCCAGCAGCCTCACAGTCGGGGAGCTGTTTTTT. Translation: CASSLTVGELFF.

The chain uses TRBV5-1 and TRBJ1-2, with 7 bases aligning to TRBD1. Germline trimming cut 2 bases from V and 3 bases from J; bases unmatched to any gene: 4. The CDR3 extends over 14 amino acids. The germline CDR1 and CDR2 sequences are SGHRS and YFSETQ. The CDR3 DNA sequence: TGCGCCAGCAGCTTTGAGGGGGCGGACTATGGCTACACCTTC. Translating gives CASSFEGADYGYTF.